This T cell receptor beta chain stems from a study of OX40 agonist ivuxolimab in advanced cancers. Looking at the study overall: Six ivuxolimab dose levels, 0.01 to 10 mg/kg, were given intravenously every 2 weeks.

Method: immunoSEQ multiplex PCR; TCRdb's copy keeps in-frame clones and lacks some. This repertoire shows approximately 76,000 clones, almost 90% found once; its top ten account for less than 0.9%. With regard to this clone: Antigen: not known.

Germline loops: CDR1 SNHLY, CDR2 FYNNEI. With 6 bases removed from V and 6 bases from J, the gap between germline ends came to 9 bases. This CDR3 is 12 amino acids long. Findings and caveats of the study: Clonal expansion from baseline to week 6 occurred in both CD4+ and CD8+ T cells.

The material was CD4+ or CD8+ T cells sorted from blood, obtained in a trial of the OX40 agonist ivuxolimab. The rearrangement uses TRBV2 and TRBJ2-1; possible D gene TRBD1, 6 bases. This TCR came from an adult with an advanced solid tumor such as melanoma, head and neck, liver or kidney cancer. Here the CDR3 DNA reads TGTGCCAGCAGAGGGGGTAGCAATGAGCAGTTCTTC. This gives the protein CASRGGSNEQFF. Full variable domain (missing parts from reference TRBV2 and TRBJ2-1): EPEVTQTPSHQVTQMGQEVILRCVPISNHLYFYWYRQILGQKVEFLVSFYNNEISEKSEIFDDQFSVERPDGSNFTLKIRSTKLEDSAMYFCASRGGSNEQFFGPGTRLTVL.